The 13 T cell receptor beta chains below were found in one sample sequenced in a study of CXCR3-negative and CXCR3-positive naive CD8 T cells. UMI-labeled 5' RACE TRB cDNA libraries were prepared from the cells. TCRdb re-called the 5' RACE reads; every CDR3 protein appears as one record, without DNA. This repertoire includes 40,000 to 55,000 distinct CDR3 sequences. Sequencing was done on a sample of naive CXCR3- CD8+ T cells from blood. As for subset: CD45RO-CCR7+CD27+CD95- naive CD8+ T cells lacking CXCR3 (TNR3-). These receptors originate from a human donor in good health. Some clones in this sample may be carry-over from other donors' samples.

The V and J genes are TRBV29-1 and TRBJ1-2; TCRdb proposes TRBD1, but this gene call is untestable without DNA. From germline, CDR1 is SQVTM and CDR2 ANQGSEA. CDR3 length: 13 residues. The CDR3 region is CSVGPQGFYGYTF.

V usage is TRBV4-1 and J usage is TRBJ2-1. Germline CDR1 and CDR2: MGHRA and YSYEKL. The CDR3 contains 15 residues. The chain's CDR3 is CASSQEATLNNEQFF.

V and J are TRBV5-1 and TRBJ2-1. Germline V gene sequence: CDR1 SGHRS, CDR2 YFSETQ. This CDR3 comprises 15 residues. CDR3 amino acids: CASSPHFGTLNEQFF.

The J gene is TRBJ2-7, the V gene TRBV20-1. The CDR3 extends over 12 amino acids. Germline V gene sequence: CDR1 DFQATT, CDR2 SNEGSKA (reference sequence). CDR3 loop: CSARDLPDEQYF.

This rearrangement joins TRBV7-3 to TRBJ2-3; there is no DNA to check the TCRdb D call of TRBD2. Germline assignment: CDR1 SGHTA and CDR2 FQGTGA. This CDR3 is built from 18 residues. This CDR3 reads CASSLSWASGLDTDTQYF. Drawing the rest from reference TRBV7-3 and TRBJ2-3, the complete variable domain is GAGVSQTPSNKVTEKGKYVELRCDPISGHTALYWYRQSLGQGPEFLIYFQGTGAADDSGLPNDRFFAVRPEGSVSTLKIQRTERGDSAVYLCASSLSWASGLDTDTQYFGPGTRLTVL.

The rearrangement uses TRBV11-1 and TRBJ2-7; lacking DNA, the TRBD2 call made by TCRdb goes unchecked. Germline V gene sequence: CDR1 SGHAT, CDR2 FQDESV (reference sequence). The CDR3 totals 15 residues. The CDR3 spells CASSARPGGSYEQYF.

The chain uses TRBV6-5 and TRBJ2-3; with no DNA, the TCRdb D assignment of TRBD1 cannot be verified. The CDR3 consists of 17 residues. The germline gives CDR1 MNHEY, CDR2 SVGAGI. CDR3 protein: CASSPGVGLPSTDTQYF.

The chain joins TRBV4-3 to TRBJ2-5. Per the germline V gene, CDR1 is LGHNA and CDR2 is YSLEER. The CDR3 runs 14 residues. The CDR3 sequence: CASSQGRYQETQYF.

The rearrangement uses TRBV27 and TRBJ2-7. Germline loops: CDR1 MNHEY, CDR2 SMNVEV (reference sequence). The CDR3 contains 14 residues. The CDR3 sequence: CASSFTTSSYEQYF.

The chain employs TRBV14 and TRBJ2-3. Germline-derived CDR1 and CDR2 are SGHDN and FVKESK. This CDR3 comprises 12 residues. CDR3 sequence reads: CASSQDGDTQYF. Based on the CDR3 plus reference TRBV14 and TRBJ2-3, the full variable domain is EAGVTQFPSHSVIEKGQTVTLRCDPISGHDNLYWYRRVMGKEIKFLLHFVKESKQDESGMPNNRFLAERTGGTYSTLKVQPAELEDSGVYFCASSQDGDTQYFGPGTRLTVL.

This chain's CDR3 is CSGVGVYNEQFF. The rearrangement uses TRBV29-1 and TRBJ2-1. The CDR3 runs 12 residues. The germline gives CDR1 SQVTM, CDR2 ANQGSEA.

The gene calls are TRBV29-1 and TRBJ2-7; absent DNA, TCRdb's TRBD1 call cannot be checked. CDR1 and CDR2 (germline): SQVTM, ANQGSEA. This CDR3 comprises 13 residues. The CDR3 region is CSVVGDRKGEQYF.

The V gene is TRBV28, the J gene TRBJ2-3; lacking DNA, the TRBD2 call made by TCRdb goes unchecked. The CDR3 has 17 residues. Germline loops: CDR1 MDHEN, CDR2 SYDVKM. CDR3 region: CASSFRTSGGDPDTQYF.